These T cell receptor beta chains were read from a single sample in a study of blood T cell repertoires in COVID-19. Libraries were prepared by immunoSEQ multiplex PCR; TCRdb keeps only in-frame clonotypes and omits some of them. The table shows approximately 220,000 clones, with around 84% occurring only once. Sequenced: PBMCs or T cells enriched from blood (not recorded which). The receptors here all came from a woman between 35 and 50 years old with acute COVID-19. Each CDR3 is given with its conserved first and last residue. D genes are given only for firm matches. Clone size is stated in some rows and not others, as once, few, many or a class when expanded.

few TRBJ1-1 TRBV5-1 17 NA CASSSRHAEGRNTEAFF TGCGCCAGCAGCTCGAGGCACGCCGAGGGCAGGAACACTGAAGCTTTCTTT
NA TRBJ2-6 TRBV9 15 TRBD2 CASTLRGTGANVLTF TGTGCCAGCACCCTGCGGGGGACTGGGGCCAACGTCCTGACTTTC
NA TRBJ1-1 TRBV7-8 16 NA CASSPTGGRGNTEAFF TGTGCCAGCAGCCCCACGGGAGGGAGAGGGAACACTGAAGCTTTCTTT
NA TRBJ2-1 TRBV28 13 TRBD2 CASSTSGGGGQFF TGTGCCAGCTCCACTAGCGGGGGGGGAGGGCAGTTCTTC
NA TRBJ1-6 TRBV5-1 18 TRBD1 CASSNLGTAQEGNSPLHF TGCGCCAGCAGCAACCTTGGGACAGCTCAAGAGGGTAATTCACCCCTCCACTTT
few TRBJ1-3 TRBV23-1 14 NA CASSQSAFGNTIYF TGCGCCAGCAGTCAATCAGCTTTTGGAAACACCATATATTTT
NA TRBJ1-5 TRBV20-1 14 NA CSASTGLGNQPQHF TGCAGTGCTAGTACCGGGTTGGGCAATCAGCCCCAGCATTTT
few TRBJ2-7 TRBV29-1 14 NA CSVVGLQGFNEQYF TGCAGCGTTGTCGGTTTGCAGGGGTTCAACGAGCAGTACTTC
NA TRBJ1-2 TRBV9 13 NA CASSVDRNYGYTF TGTGCCAGCAGCGTCGACAGAAACTATGGCTACACCTTC
NA TRBJ1-5 TRBV7-9 14 NA CASSPQYSNQPQHF TGTGCCAGCAGCCCCCAGTATAGCAATCAGCCCCAGCATTTT
NA TRBJ1-2 TRBV6-4 12 NA CASSDTGKGYTF TGTGCCAGCAGCGATACAGGGAAAGGCTACACCTTC
NA TRBJ1-1 TRBV5-1 15 NA CASSLSSVGASEAFF TGCGCCAGCAGCTTATCGTCCGTGGGGGCCTCGGAAGCTTTCTTT
NA TRBJ1-4 TRBV5-1 15 TRBD1 CASSPGTGGFEKLFF TGCGCCAGCAGCCCCGGGACAGGGGGCTTTGAAAAACTGTTTTTT
once TRBJ1-3 TRBV30 13 NA CAWTVSSGNTIYF TGTGCCTGGACGGTGAGCTCTGGAAACACCATATATTTT
NA TRBJ1-2 TRBV3-1/TRBV3-2 13 NA CASSQGYRDGYTF TGTGCCAGCAGCCAAGGATACAGGGACGGCTACACCTTC
few TRBJ1-1 TRBV7-9 14 NA CASSLGTGSPEAFF TGTGCCAGCAGCTTAGGAACAGGCAGCCCTGAAGCTTTCTTT
NA TRBJ1-2 TRBV7-9 16 NA CASSLDTRITGYGYTF TGTGCCAGCAGCTTAGACACCCGGATAACAGGCTATGGCTACACCTTC
NA TRBJ2-5 TRBV5-1 13 NA CASSLTGMETQYF TGCGCCAGCAGCTTAACAGGAATGGAGACCCAGTACTTC
few TRBJ2-7 TRBV29-1 12 TRBD1 CSVGTGPYEQYF TGCAGCGTTGGGACAGGCCCCTACGAGCAGTACTTC
NA TRBJ2-2 TRBV5-1 16 NA CASSLGLGRGTGELFF TGCGCCAGCAGCTTGGGACTCGGTCGAGGCACCGGGGAGCTGTTTTTT
NA TRBJ1-1 TRBV7-9 19 NA CASSLAIFRQGLMNTEAFF TGTGCCAGCAGCTTAGCGATTTTCCGCCAGGGGCTAATGAACACTGAAGCTTTCTTT
NA TRBJ1-4 TRBV5-1 15 NA CASSLDGERNEKLFF TGCGCCAGCAGCTTGGACGGGGAGCGTAATGAAAAACTGTTTTTT
NA TRBJ2-2 TRBV5-1 15 NA CASSLGALNTGELFF TGCGCCAGCAGCTTGGGGGCCCTAAACACCGGGGAGCTGTTTTTT